Listed here are 21 T cell receptor beta chains from one sample, sequenced in a study of blood T cell repertoires in COVID-19. The repertoire was sequenced with immunoSEQ multiplex PCR; TCRdb's copy has only in-frame clones and lacks some. The sample lists around 70,000 clones, around 87% occurring once. The sequenced sample was peripheral blood. Receptors were obtained from a young woman with acute or convalescent COVID-19.

This sequence joins TRBV7-2 and TRBJ1-5; D call uncertain. V lost 3 bases to trimming and J lost 4 bases, with 7 bases between them. The CDR3 is made up of 13 amino acids. From germline, CDR1 is SGHTA and CDR2 FQGNSA. In DNA, the CDR3 is TGTGCCAGCAGCTTCGCGGAAAATCAGCCCCAGCATTTT. Encoded protein: CASSFAENQPQHF.

The CDR3 DNA is TGTGCCAGTAGCTCAGGGGCCACTGAAGCTTTCTTT. This codes for CASSSGATEAFF. The genes are TRBV19 and TRBJ1-1, with a weak D call TRBD1 (6 bases). V was trimmed by 6 bases and J by 4 bases, leaving 9 bases between them. Looked up from germline, CDR1 is LNHDA and CDR2 is SQIVND (reference sequence). The CDR3 length is 12 residues.

This chain connects TRBV6-5 to TRBJ2-7; 10 bases fit TRBD2. Trimming took 6 bases from V and 2 from J; bases not matched to a gene: 4. The germline V gene has CDR1 MNHEY and CDR2 SVGAGI. The CDR3 consists of 14 residues. The CDR3 here is CASRGLAKPYEQYF. The CDR3 coding sequence is TGTGCCAGCAGGGGACTAGCGAAGCCCTACGAGCAGTACTTC.

The chain recombines TRBV10-3 with TRBJ2-1; 7 nucleotides line up with TRBD2. Germline trimming cut 5 bases from V and 7 bases from J; bases unmatched to any gene: 8. The CDR3 runs 14 residues. Germline V CDR1 and CDR2: ENHRY, SYGVKD. The CDR3 region has the DNA TGTGCCATCAGTAAGACTAGCCCTCGGAATGAGCAGTTCTTC. Protein sequence: CAISKTSPRNEQFF.

V is TRBV7-6 and J is TRBJ1-1; 7 positions match TRBD1. CDR3 length: 15 amino acids. Germline V gene sequence: CDR1 SGHVS, CDR2 FNYEAQ. J lost 4 bases, V lost 2 bases, and 7 bases had no gene match. The CDR3 sequence: CASSLFPGGGTEAFF. The CDR3, as DNA: TGTGCCAGCAGCTTATTCCCAGGGGGAGGCACTGAAGCTTTCTTT.

This clone was counted a few times. The chain employs TRBV28 and TRBJ2-7, with D possibly TRBD2 on 5 matching bases. V was cut by 6 bases and J by 1 base, with 16 bases left in between. CDR1 and CDR2 from the germline V gene are MDHEN and SYDVKM. CDR3 length: 15 residues. CDR3 in amino acids: CASSPLVGRSYEQYF. CDR3 DNA: TGTGCCAGCAGCCCACTGGTAGGGAGATCCTACGAGCAGTACTTC.

This clone was seen only once. This chain connects TRBV6-2 or TRBV6-3 to TRBJ1-5, with a tentative D call TRBD1 (5 bases). The CDR3 is 17 residues long. The V gene's germline CDR1 is MNHEY and CDR2 SVGEGT. Trimming took 0 bases from V and 5 from J, leaving 17 bases between them. The CDR3 sequence: CASSYSKAGVGDQPQHF. CDR3 in DNA: TGTGCCAGCAGTTACTCGAAAGCGGGGGTAGGGGATCAGCCCCAGCATTTT.

CDR3 bases: TGTGCCAGCAGTGTACTCACTGAAGCTTTCTTT. Residues: CASSVLTEAFF. This chain joins TRBV2 and TRBJ1-1; D gene uncertain. CDR1 and CDR2 (germline): SNHLY, FYNNEI. This CDR3 is 11 amino acids long. Trimming pared 4 bases from V and 4 bases from J, leaving 4 bases between.

J is TRBJ1-5 and V is TRBV2, with D possibly TRBD1 on 6 matching bases. The germline V gene has CDR1 SNHLY and CDR2 FYNNEI. CDR3 length equals 14 residues. V dropped 4 bases and J dropped 2 bases, with 9 bases sitting between them. The CDR3 nucleotides are TGTGCCAGCAGTGTGGACAGCCGCAATCAGCCCCAGCATTTT. Translation gives CASSVDSRNQPQHF.

The chain uses TRBV11-3 and TRBJ2-2; a possible D gene is TRBD2 (7 bases). Trimming took 3 bases from V and 4 from J, leaving 12 bases between them. Germline V lookup: CDR1 SGHNT, CDR2 YENEEA. This CDR3 comprises 15 residues. This chain's CDR3 is CASSLGGPFTGELFF. The CDR3 DNA reads TGTGCCAGCAGCTTGGGGGGGCCTTTCACCGGGGAGCTGTTTTTT.

This clone was counted once. The chain is built from TRBV6-2 or TRBV6-3 and TRBJ1-2; 8 bases are a match to TRBD1. The V segment lost 5 bases and the J segment 0 bases; nucleotides outside the gene matches: 2. This CDR3 has 14 amino acids. CDR1 and CDR2 (germline): MNHEY, SVGEGT. The CDR3 coding sequence is TGTGCCAGCAGTCGGACAGGGACTAACTATGGCTACACCTTC. It specifies CASSRTGTNYGYTF.

The J gene is TRBJ1-1, the V gene TRBV7-9; 8 bases are shared with TRBD1. V was pared by 4 bases and J by 10 bases, with 5 bases of the junction left unmatched. The CDR3 runs to 12 residues. Germline CDR1 is SEHNR and CDR2 is FQNEAQ (reference sequence). CDR3 nucleotide sequence: TGTGCCAGCAGCTCGAACGACAGGGGAGCTTTCTTT. Translated, it gives CASSSNDRGAFF.

Comments on this clone: Other DNA variants within this sample encode the same CDR3. The gene calls are TRBV7-2 and TRBJ2-3; TRBD2 is a possible D gene (6 bases). This CDR3 is built from 14 residues. Per germline, CDR1 SGHTA and CDR2 FQGNSA. Trimming cost V 1 base and J 4 bases, with 9 bases left between them. CDR3 in amino acids: CASSLVLAPDTQYF. CDR3 DNA sequence: TGTGCCAGCAGCTTAGTCCTAGCGCCAGATACGCAGTATTTT.

This chain links TRBV2 with TRBJ1-4, with 8 bases matching TRBD1. V dropped 4 bases and J dropped 7; count of bases not matched to a gene: 5. The CDR3 runs to 14 residues. Germline V gives CDR1 SNHLY, CDR2 FYNNEI. The CDR3 here is CASSVQGEIEKLFF. CDR3 coding DNA: TGTGCCAGCAGTGTACAGGGGGAGATTGAAAAACTGTTTTTT. Drawing the rest from reference TRBV2 and TRBJ1-4, the complete variable domain is EPEVTQTPSHQVTQMGQEVILRCVPISNHLYFYWYRQILGQKVEFLVSFYNNEISEKSEIFDDQFSVERPDGSNFTLKIRSTKLEDSAMYFCASSVQGEIEKLFFGSGTQLSVL.

The chain combines TRBV25-1 with TRBJ1-4, with a possible D match to TRBD1 (5 bases). There are 15 residues in the CDR3. The V end lost 4 bases, the J end lost 4 bases, and 13 bases lay between the germline ends. The germline V gene encodes CDR1 MGHDK and CDR2 SYGVNS. The CDR3: CASSGVGRGNEKLFF. The CDR3 DNA is TGTGCCAGCAGTGGGGTCGGGAGGGGTAATGAAAAACTGTTTTTT.

The chain is built from TRBV19 and TRBJ1-5; TRBD1 is a possible D gene (6 bases). Germline V lookup: CDR1 LNHDA, CDR2 SQIVND (reference sequence). Trimming removed 3 bases at V and 2 bases at J, with 11 bases between. The CDR3 has 15 amino acids. CDR3 sequence: CASSIEDSGNQPQHF. CDR3 sequence (DNA): TGTGCCAGTAGTATCGAGGACAGCGGCAATCAGCCCCAGCATTTT.

The gene calls are TRBV5-1 and TRBJ2-1; TRBD2 agrees at 10 bases. The germline V gene has CDR1 SGHRS and CDR2 YFSETQ. V was pared by 2 bases and J by 4 bases, with 9 bases of the junction left unmatched. The CDR3 is 17 residues long. The DNA of the CDR3 is TGCGCCAGCAGCTTTGCTTACTTAGCGGGGGGATACAATGAGCAGTTCTTC. Its protein is CASSFAYLAGGYNEQFF.

The chain is built from TRBV2 and TRBJ2-3; 8 nucleotides agree with TRBD2. V lost 8 bases and J lost 6; bases outside the gene matches: 19. Per the germline V gene, CDR1 is SNHLY and CDR2 is FYNNEI. There are 17 residues in the CDR3. CDR3 nucleotide sequence: TGTGCCAGCCTCTACGGAGGGGGTAGCGGGAATCCCGATACGCAGTATTTT. The encoded protein is CASLYGGGSGNPDTQYF.

The rearrangement links TRBV27 to TRBJ1-6; no clear D. This CDR3 comprises 15 residues. V shed 3 bases and J shed 7 bases, with 13 bases lying between them. Germline CDR1 is MNHEY and CDR2 is SMNVEV (reference sequence). CDR3 loop: CASSFRNQGNSPLHF. Here the CDR3 DNA reads TGTGCCAGCAGTTTCAGGAATCAAGGAAATTCACCCCTCCACTTT.

The chain uses TRBV5-1 and TRBJ1-2, with D uncertain. CDR3 length: 13 residues. Germline CDR1 reads SGHRS; CDR2 reads YFSETQ. Trimming cost V 4 bases and J 3 bases, with 10 bases left between them. CDR3 in DNA: TGCGCCAGCAGCAAAACAGTGGACTATGGCTACACCTTC. Protein product: CASSKTVDYGYTF.

V usage is TRBV30 and J usage is TRBJ2-3; 10 bases line up with TRBD2. V was clipped by 4 bases and J by 4 bases; unmatched bases: 11. The CDR3 has 16 amino acids. Germline CDR1 GTSNPN, CDR2 SVGIG (reference sequence). In DNA, the CDR3 is TGTGCCTGGAAGGACCCTCGGACTAGCGGTTCAGATACGCAGTATTTT. This gives the protein CAWKDPRTSGSDTQYF.